The T cell receptor beta chain described here comes from a study of Graves' ophthalmopathy and Graves' hyperthyroidism. General study results and limits: Most expanded thyroid clonotypes above 0.001 frequency also appeared in blood.

RNA transcripts served as template for amplifying TCR beta CDR3 sequences. First-round RT-PCR with HTBI primers preceded a second-round multiplex PCR. TCRdb called the multiplex PCR reads again in MiXCR, with one record for every CDR3 protein. The repertoire holds around 1,000,000 distinct CDR3 sequences, with 35% to 40% as singletons. This CDR3 is 13 amino acids long. Germline V CDR1 and CDR2: SQVTM, ANQGSEA. V was clipped by 1 base and J by 3 bases, with 10 bases between them. Regarding this clonotype: Its antigen remains unknown.

The sequenced sample was peripheral blood or thyroid tissue (not recorded which). The source is an adult man with Graves' hyperthyroidism. The V call is TRBV29-1, the J call TRBJ2-7; no definite D call. CDR3 in amino acids: CSVEAPGLYEQYF. The CDR3 nucleotides are TGCAGCGTTGAAGCCCCGGGCCTCTACGAGCAGTACTTC.